What follows are 20 T cell receptor beta chains derived from one specimen sequenced in a study of T cell responses to AZD1222 COVID-19 vaccine. This table comes from immunoSEQ multiplex PCR, and its TCRdb copy is limited to in-frame clones, with some not included. The sample gives 90,000 to 120,000 clones, around nine tenths of which show up once; 3% to 3.5% is in the top ten. Sequencing was performed on peripheral blood, taken on day 0 of AZD1222 vaccination. The receptors originated from an adult in good health.

This clone was counted between two and nine times. CDR3 sequence reads: CASSSQSLAGTDTQYF. CDR3 bases: TGTGCCAGCAGCTCCCAATCACTAGCGGGCACAGATACGCAGTATTTT. The rearrangement links TRBV7-2 to TRBJ2-3, with 8 bases that match TRBD2. CDR1 is SGHTA, CDR2 FQGNSA, per germline. The CDR3 extends over 16 amino acids. V dropped 4 bases and J dropped 1; count of bases not matched to a gene: 7. The entire variable domain, with the rest obtained from reference TRBV7-2 and TRBJ2-3, is as follows: GAGVSQSPSNKVTEKGKDVELRCDPISGHTALYWYRQSLGQGLEFLIYFQGNSAPDKSGLPSDRFSAERTGGSVSTLTIQRTQQEDSAVYLCASSSQSLAGTDTQYFGPGTRLTVL.

The chain carries TRBV2 and TRBJ1-5; 10 bases map to TRBD1. The CDR3 has 14 amino acids. Germline lookup yields CDR1 SNHLY and CDR2 FYNNEI. Germline trimming cut 5 bases from V and 5 bases from J; bases unmatched to any gene: 3. The CDR3 here is CASSRQGADQPQHF. The CDR3 DNA is TGTGCCAGCAGTCGACAGGGGGCCGATCAGCCCCAGCATTTT. The full variable domain, with the rest looked up from reference TRBV2 and TRBJ1-5, is EPEVTQTPSHQVTQMGQEVILRCVPISNHLYFYWYRQILGQKVEFLVSFYNNEISEKSEIFDDQFSVERPDGSNFTLKIRSTKLEDSAMYFCASSRQGADQPQHFGDGTRLSIL.

This chain connects TRBV5-1 to TRBJ1-3; 8 bases match TRBD1. CDR1 is SGHRS, CDR2 YFSETQ, per germline. CDR3 length equals 14 residues. Losses at the gene ends were 4 bases for V and 4 bases for J; bases not matched to a gene: 4. The CDR3, as DNA: TGCGCCAGCAGCCCCGGGACAGGAGGAAACACCATATATTTT. Its translation: CASSPGTGGNTIYF.

The gene calls are TRBV10-3 and TRBJ1-1, with 7 bases aligning to TRBD1. CDR3 length equals 13 residues. The J segment lost 3 bases and the V segment lost 10 bases, leaving 8 bases of the junction unmatched. CDR1 and CDR2 (germline): ENHRY, SYGVKD. In nucleotides, the CDR3 is TGTGCCACGGATTCCACAGGGGACACTGAAGCTTTCTTT. As protein: CATDSTGDTEAFF.

This chain links TRBV11-2 with TRBJ2-1; D is unresolved. This CDR3 is built from 15 residues. Looked up from germline, CDR1 is SGHAT and CDR2 is FQNNGV. V lost 0 bases and J lost 6, with 12 bases in between. The CDR3 here is CASSLDRVNGNEQFF. CDR3 bases: TGTGCCAGCAGCTTAGATCGGGTTAATGGCAATGAGCAGTTCTTC.

This clone was recorded once. This sequence joins TRBV5-5 and TRBJ1-2; no definite D call. CDR1 and CDR2 from the germline V gene are SGHKS and YYEKEE (reference sequence). The CDR3 totals 15 residues. V lost 2 bases, J lost 6 bases, and 17 bases lay in between. The CDR3 sequence: CASSFTRVLGDGYTF. The CDR3 nucleotides are TGTGCCAGCAGCTTTACGAGGGTTTTAGGCGATGGCTACACCTTC.

The chain employs TRBV6-5 and TRBJ2-7; 7 bases fit TRBD1. With 2 bases clipped from V and 3 bases from J, the junction kept 4 bases outside the gene matches. The CDR3 has 14 amino acids. CDR1 is MNHEY and CDR2 is SVGAGI in the germline V gene. The CDR3 nucleotides read TGTGCCAGCAGTTACAACCGGGACAGCTACGAGCAGTACTTC. Translated: CASSYNRDSYEQYF.

This clone was detected a few times. The chain is built from TRBV5-4 and TRBJ2-3; 10 bases are a match to TRBD2. Per germline, CDR1 SGHNT and CDR2 YYREEE (reference sequence). After removal of 5 bases from V and 2 bases from J, the junction contained 2 bases not matched to a gene. The CDR3 is 14 amino acids. CDR3 in amino acids: CASRTSGFTDTQYF. The CDR3 DNA follows: TGTGCCAGCAGGACTAGCGGGTTCACAGATACGCAGTATTTT.

The chain joins TRBV6-4 to TRBJ2-1; no reliable D call. Trimming stripped 4 bases from V and 0 bases from J, with 7 bases between. The germline CDR1 and CDR2 sequences are MRHNA and SNTAGT. The CDR3 sequence is 14 residues long. The CDR3 loop reads CASSAVSSYNEQFF. CDR3 nucleotide sequence: TGTGCCAGCAGTGCTGTGAGCTCCTACAATGAGCAGTTCTTC.

The chain employs TRBV4-3 and TRBJ2-1, with D possibly being TRBD1 or TRBD2 (5 bases each). Trimming removed 2 bases at V and 0 bases at J, with 11 bases between. The CDR3 sequence is 16 residues long. The germline V gene has CDR1 LGHNA and CDR2 YSLEER. CDR3 residues: CASSQNPGSSYNEQFF. CDR3 DNA: TGCGCCAGCAGCCAAAATCCAGGGAGCTCCTACAATGAGCAGTTCTTC.

This clone was detected only once. J is TRBJ1-6 and V is TRBV4-1; no definite D call. The CDR3 length is 16 residues. Germline CDR1 and CDR2: MGHRA and YSYEKL. Trimming removed 0 bases from V and 0 bases from J, with 6 bases in between. Here the CDR3 DNA reads TGCGCCAGCAGCCAAGATAGGAGCTCCTATAATTCACCCCTCCACTTT. Translated, it gives CASSQDRSSYNSPLHF.

In its sample, this clone was seen once. The same CDR3 also results from other DNA sequences found in this sample. The rearrangement links TRBV12-3 or TRBV12-4 to TRBJ2-7; D call uncertain. CDR3 length equals 11 residues. V shed 1 base and J shed 3 bases, with 1 base lying between them. The CDR3 coding sequence is TGTGCCAGCAGTTTAGGCTACGAGCAGTACTTC. Amino acid sequence: CASSLGYEQYF.

This sequence joins TRBV11-2 and TRBJ2-5; D remains unclear. Germline V gene sequence: CDR1 SGHAT, CDR2 FQNNGV. Trimming removed 5 bases at V and 4 bases at J, with 11 bases between. This CDR3 spans 13 amino acids. The CDR3 DNA follows: TGTGCCAGCAGCCAGTATACAGCAGAGACCCAGTACTTC. Its translation: CASSQYTAETQYF.

The CDR3 DNA follows: TGTGCCAGCAGCCCCGGCTCAGGGGTGCAGTATGGCTACACCTTC. Translated: CASSPGSGVQYGYTF. This sequence joins TRBV7-2 and TRBJ1-2; D is perhaps TRBD1 (6 bases). There are 15 residues in the CDR3. Between the trimmed V and J ends, which lost 5 bases and 5 bases, there was a span of 18 bases. Germline CDR1 and CDR2: SGHTA and FQGNSA.

The gene calls are TRBV19 and TRBJ2-2; tentative D call: TRBD2 (5 bases). There are 14 residues in the CDR3. The germline V and J ends were trimmed by 1 base and 5 bases, with 8 bases remaining between them. CDR1 and CDR2 (germline): LNHDA, SQIVND (reference sequence). DNA of the CDR3: TGTGCCAGTAGTATAGGGACTCTGACCGGGGAGCTGTTTTTT. This translates into CASSIGTLTGELFF.

The chain carries TRBV19 and TRBJ1-5; 9 bases match TRBD1. The CDR3 totals 15 residues. Germline V gives CDR1 LNHDA, CDR2 SQIVND (reference sequence). V shed 5 bases, J shed 5 bases, and the junction held 7 bases outside the gene matches. The CDR3 DNA reads as TGTGCCAGTAGTCCACAGGGGGCGTATTATCAGCCCCAGCATTTT. Protein: CASSPQGAYYQPQHF.

This clone was seen a single time. The J gene is TRBJ2-2, the V gene TRBV19; D is possibly TRBD1 (6 bases). This CDR3 is 16 amino acids long. V lost 3 bases and J lost 4, with 15 bases in between. The germline CDR1 and CDR2 sequences are LNHDA and SQIVND (reference sequence). The chain's CDR3 is CASSIEQGIGTGELFF. DNA of the CDR3: TGTGCCAGTAGTATCGAACAGGGAATTGGCACCGGGGAGCTGTTTTTT. Drawing the rest from reference TRBV19 and TRBJ2-2, the complete variable domain is DGGITQSPKYLFRKEGQNVTLSCEQNLNHDAMYWYRQDPGQGLRLIYYSQIVNDFQKGDIAEGYSVSREKKESFPLTVTSAQKNPTAFYLCASSIEQGIGTGELFFGEGSRLTVL.

V and J are TRBV28 and TRBJ2-7, with TRBD1 as a possible D gene (5 bases). CDR3 size: 15 residues. Germline V gene lookup returns CDR1 MDHEN and CDR2 SYDVKM. V was shortened by 6 bases and J by 4 bases, with 19 bases between the two germline ends. The CDR3 coding sequence is TGTGCCAGCAGGCCCCAAGGGGTCAGGCGGTACGAGCAGTACTTC. Translated: CASRPQGVRRYEQYF.

This chain joins TRBV6-2 or TRBV6-3 and TRBJ1-5; D is uncertain. CDR1 and CDR2 from the germline V gene are MNHEY and SVGEGT. Trimming stripped 1 base from V and 0 bases from J, with 7 bases between. There are 15 residues in the CDR3. For the CDR3, the DNA is TGTGCCAGCAGTTACTTCGGCCTTAGCAATCAGCCCCAGCATTTT. Translating gives CASSYFGLSNQPQHF.

J is TRBJ1-4 and V is TRBV5-6; TRBD1 aligns across 8 bases. This CDR3 is 15 amino acids long. Germline lookup yields CDR1 SGHDT and CDR2 YYEEEE. With V trimmed by 2 bases and J by 4 bases, 4 bases remained unmatched. DNA of the CDR3: TGTGCCAGCAGCTTCCGGACAGGGCGTAATGAAAAACTGTTTTTT. It encodes CASSFRTGRNEKLFF. The complete variable domain, with remaining parts taken from reference TRBV5-6 and TRBJ1-4, reads DAGVTQSPTHLIKTRGQQVTLRCSPKSGHDTVSWYQQALGQGPQFIFQYYEEEERQRGNFPDRFSGHQFPNYSSELNVNALLLGDSALYLCASSFRTGRNEKLFFGSGTQLSVL.